This TCR beta chain stems from a study of blood T cells in healthy people across ages. Between the trimmed V and J ends, which lost 6 bases and 4 bases, there was a span of 7 bases. The CDR3 consists of 12 residues. Through a sample-barcoded 5' primer and a J-beta primer mix, a second PCR was run for roughly 6 to 12 cycles. TCRdb itself ran the 5' RACE reads through MiXCR, one entry per CDR3 protein. The sample includes 700,000 to 900,000 distinct CDR3 sequences, around a quarter seen only once; the top ten take roughly 3.1%. These data were likewise used in another study, on T cells of mothers and their children. That study reports: Sequencing revealed no T cell clones that were persistent and microchimeric.

The clonotype was recovered from a boy aged 5-17 years in good health. The sequencing input was blood. The rearrangement links TRBV12-3 or TRBV12-4 to TRBJ1-5; the D is unclear. This CDR3 reads CASRYANQPQHF. The CDR3 nucleotides read TGTGCCAGCAGATACGCGAATCAGCCCCAGCATTTT.